This T cell receptor (beta chain) was obtained from a study of cytomegalovirus exposure and HLA in healthy donors. Study-wide results and caveats: Most TCR sequences were rare, but some public TCRs occurred in many donors. Previously analyzed data showed that most TCR beta V segments were productive at a frequency of about 87% or about 30%. The authors listed over 150 TCR beta chains as cytomegalovirus-associated. In a later analysis, most CMV-associated TCR beta chains appeared HLA-restricted.

The primer mix had 60 Vbeta and 13 Jbeta primers. Some clones are missing from TCRdb's copy, which holds only in-frame ones; the method was immunoSEQ multiplex PCR. The top ten hold approximately 6.5% of the sample, which has roughly 86,000 clones, almost 80% seen once. Notes on this clone: No antigen is known for it. Other DNA sequences in the sample encode the same CDR3.

This clonotype was obtained from a female donor in good health and CMV-seronegative. Sequenced sample: PBMCs.

CDR3 nucleotide sequence: TGTGCCAGCAGCCTGACAGGGGGGGGCGGAAAACTGTTTTTT. Its translation is CASSLTGGGGKLFF. The J gene is TRBJ1-4, the V gene TRBV11-2, with 9 bases lining up with TRBD1. CDR3 length: 14 residues. The trim removed 5 bases at V and 10 bases at J, leaving 8 bases unmatched. Per the germline V gene, CDR1 is SGHAT and CDR2 is FQNNGV.